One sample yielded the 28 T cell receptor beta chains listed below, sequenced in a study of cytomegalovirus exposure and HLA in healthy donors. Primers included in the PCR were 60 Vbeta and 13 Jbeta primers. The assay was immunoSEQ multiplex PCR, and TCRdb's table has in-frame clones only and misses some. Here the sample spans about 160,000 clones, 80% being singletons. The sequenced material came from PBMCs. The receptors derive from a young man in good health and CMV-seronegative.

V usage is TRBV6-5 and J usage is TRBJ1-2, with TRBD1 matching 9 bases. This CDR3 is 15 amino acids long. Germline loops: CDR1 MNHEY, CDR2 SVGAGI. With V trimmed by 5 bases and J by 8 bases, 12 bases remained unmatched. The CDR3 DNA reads TGTGCCAGCAGTCGAGGACAGGGGTATGTCTACGGCTACACCTTC. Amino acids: CASSRGQGYVYGYTF.

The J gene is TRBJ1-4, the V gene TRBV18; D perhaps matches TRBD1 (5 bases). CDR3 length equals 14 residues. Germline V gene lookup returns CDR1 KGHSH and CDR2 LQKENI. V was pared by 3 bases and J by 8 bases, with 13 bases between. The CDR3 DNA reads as TGTGCCAGCTCACCGGACTCGGGGGGGGAAAAACTGTTTTTT. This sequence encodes CASSPDSGGEKLFF.

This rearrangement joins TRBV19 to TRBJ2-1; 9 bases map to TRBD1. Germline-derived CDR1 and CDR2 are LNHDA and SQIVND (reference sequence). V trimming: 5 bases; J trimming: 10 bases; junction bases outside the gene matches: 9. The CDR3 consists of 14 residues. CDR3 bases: TGTGCCAGTAGTCCGCACAGGGGGCGGGAGGAGCAGTTCTTC. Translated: CASSPHRGREEQFF.

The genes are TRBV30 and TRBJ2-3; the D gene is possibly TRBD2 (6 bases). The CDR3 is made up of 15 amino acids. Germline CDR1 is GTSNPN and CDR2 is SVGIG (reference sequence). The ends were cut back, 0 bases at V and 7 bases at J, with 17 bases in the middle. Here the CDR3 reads CAWSVEGKRANTQYF. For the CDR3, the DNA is TGTGCCTGGAGTGTGGAGGGGAAGCGCGCGAATACGCAGTATTTT.

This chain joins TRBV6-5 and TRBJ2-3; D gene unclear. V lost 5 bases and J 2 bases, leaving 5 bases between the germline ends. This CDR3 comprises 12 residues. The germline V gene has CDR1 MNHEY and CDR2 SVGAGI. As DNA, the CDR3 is TGTGCCAGCAGTGGCTCCACAGATACGCAGTATTTT. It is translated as CASSGSTDTQYF.

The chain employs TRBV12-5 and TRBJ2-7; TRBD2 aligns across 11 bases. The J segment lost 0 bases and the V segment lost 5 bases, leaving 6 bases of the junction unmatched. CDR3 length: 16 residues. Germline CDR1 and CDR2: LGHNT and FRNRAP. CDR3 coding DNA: TGTGCTAGTGGTCCCGGGACTAGCGGAAGCTCCTACGAGCAGTACTTC. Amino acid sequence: CASGPGTSGSSYEQYF.

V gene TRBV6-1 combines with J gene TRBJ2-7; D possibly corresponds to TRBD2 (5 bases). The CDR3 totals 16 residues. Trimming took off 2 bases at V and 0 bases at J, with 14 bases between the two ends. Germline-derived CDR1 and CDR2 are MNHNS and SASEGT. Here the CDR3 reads CASSELHPGISYEQYF. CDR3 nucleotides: TGTGCCAGCAGTGAATTGCACCCGGGGATCTCCTACGAGCAGTACTTC.

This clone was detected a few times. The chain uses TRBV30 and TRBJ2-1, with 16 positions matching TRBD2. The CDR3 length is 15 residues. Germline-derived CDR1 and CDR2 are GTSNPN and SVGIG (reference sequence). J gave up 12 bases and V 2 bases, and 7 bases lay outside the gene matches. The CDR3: CAWSSGLAGGLAQFF. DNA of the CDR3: TGTGCCTGGAGTTCGGGACTAGCGGGAGGGCTGGCGCAGTTCTTC.

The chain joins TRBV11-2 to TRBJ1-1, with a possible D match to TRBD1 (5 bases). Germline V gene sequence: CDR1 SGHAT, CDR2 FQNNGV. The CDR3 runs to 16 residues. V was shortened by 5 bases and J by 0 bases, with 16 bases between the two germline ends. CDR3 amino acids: CASSPLTGRLNTEAFF. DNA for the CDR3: TGTGCCAGCAGCCCCCTTACAGGCAGATTGAACACTGAAGCTTTCTTT.

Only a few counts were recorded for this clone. This chain's CDR3 is CASSPSGSSYNEQFF. CDR3 coding DNA: TGTGCCAGCAGTCCTAGCGGGAGCTCCTACAATGAGCAGTTCTTC. The chain joins TRBV6-5 to TRBJ2-1; TRBD2 aligns across 10 bases. Germline V lookup: CDR1 MNHEY, CDR2 SVGAGI. Trimming took 5 bases from V and 0 from J; bases not matched to a gene: 1. The CDR3 consists of 15 residues.

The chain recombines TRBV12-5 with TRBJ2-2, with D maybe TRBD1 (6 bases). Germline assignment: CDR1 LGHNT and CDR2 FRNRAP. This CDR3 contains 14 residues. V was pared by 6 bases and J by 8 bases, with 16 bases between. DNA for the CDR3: TGTGCTAGTGGGATAGGGGGTTTATCTGGGGAGCTGTTTTTT. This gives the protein CASGIGGLSGELFF.

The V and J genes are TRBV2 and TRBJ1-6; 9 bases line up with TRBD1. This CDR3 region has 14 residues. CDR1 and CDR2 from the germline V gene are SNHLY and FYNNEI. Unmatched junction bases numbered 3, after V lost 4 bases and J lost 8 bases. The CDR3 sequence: CASSVTGGDSPLHF. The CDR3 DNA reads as TGTGCCAGCAGTGTTACAGGGGGCGATTCACCCCTCCACTTT.

The CDR3 sequence: CASSGRRRGTDTQYF. The CDR3 region has the DNA TGTGCCAGCAGCGGCCGCAGGAGGGGCACAGATACGCAGTATTTT. The chain combines TRBV11-3 with TRBJ2-3, with D perhaps TRBD2 (6 bases). CDR3 length equals 15 residues. Per germline, CDR1 SGHNT and CDR2 YENEEA. The V and J ends lost 5 bases and 1 base respectively, with 13 bases between them.

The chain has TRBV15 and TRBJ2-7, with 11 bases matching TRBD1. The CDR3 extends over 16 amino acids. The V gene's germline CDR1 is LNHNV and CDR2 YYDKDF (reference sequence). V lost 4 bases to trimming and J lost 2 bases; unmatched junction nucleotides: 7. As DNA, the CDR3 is TGTGCCACCAGCACCCCCGGGGACAGGGGGACCTACGAGCAGTACTTC. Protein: CATSTPGDRGTYEQYF.

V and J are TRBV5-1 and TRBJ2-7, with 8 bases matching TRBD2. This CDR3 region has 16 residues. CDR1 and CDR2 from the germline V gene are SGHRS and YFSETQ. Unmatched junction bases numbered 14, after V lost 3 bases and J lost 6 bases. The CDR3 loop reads CASSSVSGSTIGEQYF. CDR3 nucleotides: TGCGCCAGCAGCTCAGTGAGCGGGAGTACAATCGGCGAGCAGTACTTC.

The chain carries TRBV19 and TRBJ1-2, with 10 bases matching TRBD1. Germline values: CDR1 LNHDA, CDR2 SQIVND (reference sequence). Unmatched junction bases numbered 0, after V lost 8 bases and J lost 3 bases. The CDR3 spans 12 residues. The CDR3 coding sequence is TGTGCCAGTGGGACAGGGGACTATGGCTACACCTTC. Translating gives CASGTGDYGYTF. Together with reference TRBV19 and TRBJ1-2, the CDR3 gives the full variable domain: DGGITQSPKYLFRKEGQNVTLSCEQNLNHDAMYWYRQDPGQGLRLIYYSQIVNDFQKGDIAEGYSVSREKKESFPLTVTSAQKNPTAFYLCASGTGDYGYTFGSGTRLTVV.

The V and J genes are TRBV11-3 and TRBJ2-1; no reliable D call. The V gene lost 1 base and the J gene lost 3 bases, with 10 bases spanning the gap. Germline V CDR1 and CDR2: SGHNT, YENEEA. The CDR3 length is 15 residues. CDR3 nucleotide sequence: TGTGCCAGCAGCTTAGGCGCAACTCTCTACAATGAGCAGTTCTTC. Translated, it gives CASSLGATLYNEQFF.

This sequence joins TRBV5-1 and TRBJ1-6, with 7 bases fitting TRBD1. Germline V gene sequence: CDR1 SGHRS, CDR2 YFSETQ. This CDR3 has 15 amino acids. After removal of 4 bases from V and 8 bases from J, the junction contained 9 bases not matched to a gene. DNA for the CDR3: TGCGCCAGCAGCACATACGACAGGGATGATTCACCCCTCCACTTT. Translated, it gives CASSTYDRDDSPLHF.

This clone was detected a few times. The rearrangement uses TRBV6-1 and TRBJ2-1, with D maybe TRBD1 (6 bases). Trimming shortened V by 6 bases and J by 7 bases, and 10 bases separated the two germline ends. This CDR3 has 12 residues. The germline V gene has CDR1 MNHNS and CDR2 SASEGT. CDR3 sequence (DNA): TGTGCCAGCAGCATCGACAGGAATGAGCAGTTCTTC. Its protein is CASSIDRNEQFF.

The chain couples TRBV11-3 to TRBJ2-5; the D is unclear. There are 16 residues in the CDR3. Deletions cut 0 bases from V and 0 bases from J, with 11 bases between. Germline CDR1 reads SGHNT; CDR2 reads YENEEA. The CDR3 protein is CASSLELPRYQETQYF. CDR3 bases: TGTGCCAGCAGCTTAGAACTCCCCAGGTACCAAGAGACCCAGTACTTC. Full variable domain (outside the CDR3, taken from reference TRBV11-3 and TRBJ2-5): EAGVVQSPRYKIIEKKQPVAFWCNPISGHNTLYWYLQNLGQGPELLIRYENEEAVDDSQLPKDRFSAERLKGVDSTLKIQPAELGDSAVYLCASSLELPRYQETQYFGPGTRLLVL.

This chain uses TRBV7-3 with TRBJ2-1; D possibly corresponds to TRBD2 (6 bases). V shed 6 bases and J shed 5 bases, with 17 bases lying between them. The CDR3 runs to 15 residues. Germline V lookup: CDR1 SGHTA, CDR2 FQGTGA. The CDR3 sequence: CASRPGGTSNNEQFF. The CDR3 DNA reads TGTGCCAGCAGACCTGGCGGGACCAGCAACAATGAGCAGTTCTTC.

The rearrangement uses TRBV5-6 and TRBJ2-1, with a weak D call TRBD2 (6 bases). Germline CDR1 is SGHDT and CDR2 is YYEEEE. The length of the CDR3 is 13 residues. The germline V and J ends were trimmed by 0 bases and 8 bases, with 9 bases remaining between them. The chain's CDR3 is CASSLAGVDEQFF. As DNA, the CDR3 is TGTGCCAGCAGCTTGGCGGGGGTGGATGAGCAGTTCTTC.

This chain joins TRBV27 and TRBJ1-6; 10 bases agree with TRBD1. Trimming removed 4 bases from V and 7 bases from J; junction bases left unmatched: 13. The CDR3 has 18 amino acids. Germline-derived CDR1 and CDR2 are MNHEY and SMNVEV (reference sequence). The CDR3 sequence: CASSSQMTGGLSNSPLHF. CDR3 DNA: TGTGCCAGCAGTTCCCAGATGACAGGGGGCTTGTCGAATTCACCCCTCCACTTT.

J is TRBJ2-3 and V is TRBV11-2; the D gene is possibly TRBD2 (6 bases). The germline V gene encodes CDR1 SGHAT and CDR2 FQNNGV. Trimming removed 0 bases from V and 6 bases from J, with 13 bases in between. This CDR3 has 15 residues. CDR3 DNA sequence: TGTGCCAGCAGCTTAGAGTGGAGGGGTGGGGATACGCAGTATTTT. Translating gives CASSLEWRGGDTQYF.

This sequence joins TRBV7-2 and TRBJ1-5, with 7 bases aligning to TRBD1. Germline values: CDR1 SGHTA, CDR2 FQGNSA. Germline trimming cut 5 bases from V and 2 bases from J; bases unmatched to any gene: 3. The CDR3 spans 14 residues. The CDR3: CASSMGTGNQPQHF. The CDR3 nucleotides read TGTGCCAGCAGCATGGGGACAGGCAATCAGCCCCAGCATTTT. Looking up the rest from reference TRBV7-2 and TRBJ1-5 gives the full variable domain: GAGVSQSPSNKVTEKGKDVELRCDPISGHTALYWYRQSLGQGLEFLIYFQGNSAPDKSGLPSDRFSAERTGGSVSTLTIQRTQQEDSAVYLCASSMGTGNQPQHFGDGTRLSIL.

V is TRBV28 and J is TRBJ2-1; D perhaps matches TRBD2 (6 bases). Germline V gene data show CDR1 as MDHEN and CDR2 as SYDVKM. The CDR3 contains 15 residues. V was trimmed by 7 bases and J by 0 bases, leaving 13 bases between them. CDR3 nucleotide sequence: TGTGCCAGCAACCGGGCCGGGAGCTCCTACAATGAGCAGTTCTTC. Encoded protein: CASNRAGSSYNEQFF.

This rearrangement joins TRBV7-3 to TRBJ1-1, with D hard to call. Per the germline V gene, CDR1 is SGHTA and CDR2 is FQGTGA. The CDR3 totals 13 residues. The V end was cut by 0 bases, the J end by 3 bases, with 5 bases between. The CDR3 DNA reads TGTGCCAGCAGCTTAACCTCGGACACTGAAGCTTTCTTT. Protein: CASSLTSDTEAFF.

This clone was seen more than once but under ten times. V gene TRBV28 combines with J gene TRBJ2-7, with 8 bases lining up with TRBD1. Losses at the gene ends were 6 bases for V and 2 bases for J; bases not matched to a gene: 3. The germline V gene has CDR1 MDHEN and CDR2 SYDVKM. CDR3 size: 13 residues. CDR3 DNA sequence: TGTGCCAGCAGAAACAGGGGGGCCTACGAGCAGTACTTC. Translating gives CASRNRGAYEQYF.